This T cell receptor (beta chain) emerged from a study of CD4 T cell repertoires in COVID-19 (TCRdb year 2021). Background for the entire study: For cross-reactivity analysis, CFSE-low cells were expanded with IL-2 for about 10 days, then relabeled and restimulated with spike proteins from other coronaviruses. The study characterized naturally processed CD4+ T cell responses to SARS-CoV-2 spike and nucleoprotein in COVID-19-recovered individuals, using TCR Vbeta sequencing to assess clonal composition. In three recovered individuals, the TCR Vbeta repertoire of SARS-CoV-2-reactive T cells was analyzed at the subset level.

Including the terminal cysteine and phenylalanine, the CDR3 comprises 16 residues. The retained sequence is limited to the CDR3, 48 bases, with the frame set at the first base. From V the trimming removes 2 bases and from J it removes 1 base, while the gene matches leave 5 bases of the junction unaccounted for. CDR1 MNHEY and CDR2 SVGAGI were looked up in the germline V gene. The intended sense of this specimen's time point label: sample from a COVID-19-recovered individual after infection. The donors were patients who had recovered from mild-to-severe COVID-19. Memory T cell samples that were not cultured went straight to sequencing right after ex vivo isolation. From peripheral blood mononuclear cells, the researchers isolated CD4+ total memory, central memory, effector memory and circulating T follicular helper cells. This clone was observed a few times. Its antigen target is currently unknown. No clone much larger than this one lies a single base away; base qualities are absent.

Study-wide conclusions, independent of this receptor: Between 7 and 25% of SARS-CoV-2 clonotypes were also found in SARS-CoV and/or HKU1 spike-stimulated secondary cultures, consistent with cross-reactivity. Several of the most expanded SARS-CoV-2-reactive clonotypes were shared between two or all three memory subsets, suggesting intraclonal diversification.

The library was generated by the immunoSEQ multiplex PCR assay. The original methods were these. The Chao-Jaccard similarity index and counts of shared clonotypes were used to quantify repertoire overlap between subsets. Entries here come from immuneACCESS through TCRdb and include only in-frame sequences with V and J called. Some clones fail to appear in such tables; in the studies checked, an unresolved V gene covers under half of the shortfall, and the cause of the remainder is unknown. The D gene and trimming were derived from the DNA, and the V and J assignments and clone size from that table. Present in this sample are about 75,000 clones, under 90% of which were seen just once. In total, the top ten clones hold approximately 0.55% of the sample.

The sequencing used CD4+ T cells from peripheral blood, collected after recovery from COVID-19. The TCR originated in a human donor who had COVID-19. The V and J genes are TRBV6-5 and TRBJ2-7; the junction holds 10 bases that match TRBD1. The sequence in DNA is TGTGCCAGCAGTTACGGGACAGGGGCGTTATCCTACGAGCAGTACTTC. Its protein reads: CASSYGTGALSYEQYF.